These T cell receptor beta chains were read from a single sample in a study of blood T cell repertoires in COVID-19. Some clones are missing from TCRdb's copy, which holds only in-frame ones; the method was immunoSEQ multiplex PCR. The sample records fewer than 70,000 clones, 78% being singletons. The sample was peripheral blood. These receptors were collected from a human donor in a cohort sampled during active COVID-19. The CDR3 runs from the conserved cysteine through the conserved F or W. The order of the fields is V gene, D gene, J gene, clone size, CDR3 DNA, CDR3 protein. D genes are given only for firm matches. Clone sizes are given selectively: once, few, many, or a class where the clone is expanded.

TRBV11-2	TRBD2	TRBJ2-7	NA	TGTGCCAGCAGCTTAGGACTAGCGACCTACGAGCAGTACTTC	CASSLGLATYEQYF
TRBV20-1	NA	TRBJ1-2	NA	TGCAGTGCTAGTTTACTGAACCGTAACTATGGCTACACCTTC	CSASLLNRNYGYTF
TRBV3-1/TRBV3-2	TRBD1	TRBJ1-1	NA	TGTGCCAGCAGCCAACTCGACAGGGGGAACACTGAAGCTTTCTTT	CASSQLDRGNTEAFF
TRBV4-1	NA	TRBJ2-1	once	TGCGCCAGCAGCCAAGAAGGTGAAACTATCTCCTACAATGAGCAGTTCTTC	CASSQEGETISYNEQFF
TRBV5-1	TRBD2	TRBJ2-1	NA	TGCGCCAGCAGCTTGGATGGACTAGCGGGAGCTCACCAGTTCTTC	CASSLDGLAGAHQFF
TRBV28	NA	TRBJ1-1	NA	TGTGCCAGCAGTCTGGAGTCCCTACCTGAAGCTTTCTTT	CASSLESLPEAFF
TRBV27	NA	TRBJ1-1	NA	TGTGCCAGCAGACGGAAGTCCGGGGGTTTGAACACTGAAGCTTTCTTT	CASRRKSGGLNTEAFF
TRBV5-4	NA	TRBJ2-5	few	TGTGCCAGCAGCTCGAAACAGGGCACTCAAGAGACCCAGTACTTC	CASSSKQGTQETQYF
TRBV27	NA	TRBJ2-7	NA	TGTGCCAGCAGTCCAGGGGCCCACGAGCAGTACTTC	CASSPGAHEQYF
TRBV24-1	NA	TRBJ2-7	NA	TGTGCCACCAGTGATCCCCGGGGAAGGACCTACGAGCAGTACTTC	CATSDPRGRTYEQYF
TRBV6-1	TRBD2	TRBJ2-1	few	TGTGCCAGCAGTGAACTAGCGGGGGGGCACAATGAGCAGTTCTTC	CASSELAGGHNEQFF
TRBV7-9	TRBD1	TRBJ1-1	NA	TGTGCCAGCACCCCTCGAGGGACGACAGGGGGGGGCACTGAAGCTTTCTTT	CASTPRGTTGGGTEAFF
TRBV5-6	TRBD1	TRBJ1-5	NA	TGTGCCAGCAGCTTGGTTTGGGACAGGGGGCATAATAGCAATCAGCCCCAGCATTTT	CASSLVWDRGHNSNQPQHF
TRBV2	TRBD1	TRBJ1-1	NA	TGTGCCAGCAGCGAGACAGGGGGGACTGAAGCTTTCTTT	CASSETGGTEAFF
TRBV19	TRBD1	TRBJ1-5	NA	TGTGCCAGTAGTGCGACAGGGCGAAATCAGCCCCAGCATTTT	CASSATGRNQPQHF
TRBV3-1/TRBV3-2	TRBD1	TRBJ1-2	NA	TGTGCCAGCAGCCAAGGGACAGGCTTCCGTGGCTACACCTTC	CASSQGTGFRGYTF